Shown below are 27 T cell receptor beta chains from a single sample sequenced in a study of blood T cell repertoires in COVID-19. Only in-frame clones appear in the TCRdb table, and some are missing; sequencing was by immunoSEQ multiplex PCR. The sample includes 90,000 to 100,000 clones, 85% of them seen just once. Sequencing used peripheral blood. These receptors were taken from an older man with acute or convalescent COVID-19.

The chain employs TRBV19 and TRBJ2-3, with a possible D match to TRBD2 (6 bases). V was trimmed by 9 bases and J by 2 bases, leaving 18 bases between them. This CDR3 comprises 15 residues. Germline CDR1 and CDR2: LNHDA and SQIVND (reference sequence). CDR3 sequence (DNA): TGTGCCAGCGGGGACTCCGGGCGGACCACAGATACGCAGTATTTT. It translates to CASGDSGRTTDTQYF.

The chain recombines TRBV29-1 with TRBJ1-6; 9 bases align to TRBD1. Germline V gene data show CDR1 as SQVTM and CDR2 as ANQGSEA. V gave up 6 bases and J gave up 4 bases; unmatched junction bases: 1. The CDR3 is 13 residues long. CDR3 sequence reads: CSVGQGYNSPLHF. DNA of the CDR3: TGCAGCGTGGGACAGGGTTATAATTCACCCCTCCACTTT. The full variable domain, its missing parts supplied by reference TRBV29-1 and TRBJ1-6, is SAVISQKPSRDICQRGTSLTIQCQVDSQVTMMFWYRQQPGQSLTLIATANQGSEATYESGFVIDKFPISRPNLTFSTLTVSNMSPEDSSIYLCSVGQGYNSPLHFGNGTRLTVT.

This clone was observed once. The gene calls are TRBV2 and TRBJ2-3; D may be TRBD2 (6 bases). Germline-derived CDR1 and CDR2 are SNHLY and FYNNEI. This CDR3 is built from 13 residues. Trimming removed 7 bases from V and 2 bases from J, with 10 bases in between. This CDR3 is CASNSGNTDTQYF. The CDR3 DNA reads as TGTGCCAGCAATAGCGGAAACACAGATACGCAGTATTTT. Based on the CDR3 plus reference TRBV2 and TRBJ2-3, the full variable domain is EPEVTQTPSHQVTQMGQEVILRCVPISNHLYFYWYRQILGQKVEFLVSFYNNEISEKSEIFDDQFSVERPDGSNFTLKIRSTKLEDSAMYFCASNSGNTDTQYFGPGTRLTVL.

The chain is built from TRBV18 and TRBJ2-7; D is undetermined. Germline V gene lookup returns CDR1 KGHSH and CDR2 LQKENI. Deletions cut 6 bases from V and 6 bases from J, with 12 bases between. The CDR3 spans 12 residues. The CDR3 sequence: CASSMRTGEQYF. The CDR3 DNA reads TGTGCCAGCTCCATGAGAACGGGCGAGCAGTACTTC.

The chain joins TRBV5-4 to TRBJ2-3; D is perhaps TRBD1 (5 bases). Germline-derived CDR1 and CDR2 are SGHNT and YYREEE (reference sequence). The V gene lost 0 bases and the J gene lost 3 bases, with 8 bases spanning the gap. The CDR3 consists of 14 residues. CDR3 residues: CASSLESGTDTQYF. The CDR3 nucleotides are TGTGCCAGCAGCTTGGAATCAGGGACAGATACGCAGTATTTT.

This chain connects TRBV7-3 to TRBJ2-3, with 8 nucleotides matching TRBD2. There are 16 residues in the CDR3. J was trimmed by 0 bases and V by 1 base; bases with no gene match: 3. Germline CDR1 and CDR2: SGHTA and FQGTGA. CDR3 nucleotide sequence: TGTGCCAGCAGCTTAATAGCGGGAACTAGCACAGATACGCAGTATTTT. Protein: CASSLIAGTSTDTQYF.

The chain recombines TRBV12-5 with TRBJ2-3; D remains unclear. The V end lost 6 bases, the J end lost 3 bases, and 16 bases lay between the germline ends. Germline V CDR1 and CDR2: LGHNT, FRNRAP. CDR3 size: 15 residues. In DNA form, the CDR3 reads TGTGCTAGTGGGCTGGGCAGTCTACCTACAGATACGCAGTATTTT. Protein product: CASGLGSLPTDTQYF.

The J gene is TRBJ2-1, the V gene TRBV28; 8 bases line up with TRBD1. Germline assignment: CDR1 MDHEN and CDR2 SYDVKM. The trim removed 3 bases at V and 4 bases at J, leaving 5 bases unmatched. This CDR3 has 15 amino acids. In DNA form, the CDR3 reads TGTGCCAGCAGTTTCTCTGGACAGGGTTACAATGAGCAGTTCTTC. It encodes CASSFSGQGYNEQFF.

The rearrangement joins TRBV9 to TRBJ2-1; 9 nucleotides line up with TRBD2. From germline, CDR1 is SGDLS and CDR2 YYNGEE. The CDR3 length is 18 residues. V shed 0 bases and J 5 bases; nucleotides not matched to a gene: 12. CDR3 DNA: TGTGCCAGCAGCGTAGCGGGATGGGGACTAGCCATTAACAATGAGCAGTTCTTC. It is translated as CASSVAGWGLAINNEQFF.

This clone has only one observation. The V gene is TRBV5-1, the J gene TRBJ2-5, with 8 bases identical to TRBD1. This CDR3 region has 16 residues. CDR1 and CDR2 from the germline V gene are SGHRS and YFSETQ. V lost 0 bases to trimming and J lost 0 bases; unmatched junction nucleotides: 4. The CDR3 nucleotides read TGCGCCAGCAGCTTGGGCGGACAGGGTTACCAAGAGACCCAGTACTTC. This translates into CASSLGGQGYQETQYF.

This rearrangement joins TRBV11-1 to TRBJ2-5; 7 bases line up with TRBD1. This CDR3 comprises 14 residues. Germline values: CDR1 SGHAT, CDR2 FQDESV (reference sequence). J was trimmed by 1 base and V by 4 bases; bases with no gene match: 3. The CDR3 DNA reads TGTGCCAGCAGCTCGGGACAGCCCCAAGAGACCCAGTACTTC. Translated, it gives CASSSGQPQETQYF.

The V call is TRBV5-5, the J call TRBJ1-4, with D possibly TRBD1 on 5 matching bases. V lost 2 bases, J lost 6 bases, and 11 bases lay in between. Germline loops: CDR1 SGHKS, CDR2 YYEKEE (reference sequence). The CDR3 totals 14 residues. The DNA of the CDR3 is TGTGCCAGCAGCTTTCAGGGAGGAGATGAAAAACTGTTTTTT. Encoded protein: CASSFQGGDEKLFF.

CDR3 coding DNA: TGTGCCAGTAGTATAGAAACTAGCGGGAGGGCCTATGAGCAGTTCTTC. Encoded protein: CASSIETSGRAYEQFF. The V gene is TRBV19, the J gene TRBJ2-1; the match to TRBD2 covers 13 bases. V gave up 0 bases and J gave up 8 bases; unmatched junction bases: 4. The CDR3 sequence is 16 residues long. CDR1 is LNHDA and CDR2 is SQIVND in the germline V gene (reference sequence).

The chain is built from TRBV4-2 and TRBJ2-7; D perhaps matches TRBD2 (6 bases). The length of the CDR3 is 12 residues. Trimming took 3 bases from V and 6 from J, leaving 9 bases between them. From germline, CDR1 is LGHNA and CDR2 YNFKEQ. CDR3 protein: CASSHGGGEQYF. The CDR3, as DNA: TGTGCCAGCAGCCACGGGGGAGGCGAGCAGTACTTC.

This clone has just a few counts. V gene TRBV30 combines with J gene TRBJ1-2; D perhaps matches TRBD1 (6 bases). Germline V gene lookup returns CDR1 GTSNPN and CDR2 SVGIG (reference sequence). There are 15 residues in the CDR3. The V end lost 6 bases, the J end lost 2 bases, and 19 bases lay between the germline ends. CDR3 DNA sequence: TGTGCCTGCCCACTTTGGGACAACCTGAACTATGGCTACACCTTC. As protein: CACPLWDNLNYGYTF.

The chain uses TRBV19 and TRBJ2-3, with 8 bases aligning to TRBD2. The CDR3 is made up of 17 amino acids. CDR1 is LNHDA and CDR2 is SQIVND in the germline V gene (reference sequence). V shed 7 bases and J 0 bases; nucleotides not matched to a gene: 12. CDR3 in amino acids: CASTDKASGRSTDTQYF. As DNA, the CDR3 is TGTGCCAGTACCGATAAGGCTAGCGGGCGTAGCACAGATACGCAGTATTTT.

The V call is TRBV27, the J call TRBJ2-7; TRBD2 matches 12 bases. V dropped 3 bases and J dropped 5; count of bases not matched to a gene: 17. Per germline, CDR1 MNHEY and CDR2 SMNVEV (reference sequence). The CDR3 has 19 amino acids. The CDR3 region is CASSFQTPSGRASIHEQYF. Written as DNA, the CDR3 is TGTGCCAGCAGTTTCCAAACCCCTAGCGGGAGGGCCTCAATCCACGAGCAGTACTTC.

The genes are TRBV7-3 and TRBJ2-3; TRBD2 matches at 10 bases. There are 18 residues in the CDR3. In germline, CDR1 is SGHTA, CDR2 FQGTGA. After removal of 2 bases from V and 6 bases from J, the junction contained 14 bases not matched to a gene. The CDR3 loop reads CASSLGLFRTSGLDTQYF. CDR3 sequence (DNA): TGTGCCAGCAGCTTAGGTTTGTTTCGGACTAGCGGACTTGATACGCAGTATTTT.

CDR3 sequence: CATSIAGSTDTQYF. The CDR3 nucleotides are TGTGCCACCAGCATAGCGGGGAGCACAGATACGCAGTATTTT. The chain uses TRBV15 and TRBJ2-3, with 8 nucleotides matching TRBD2. J gave up 0 bases and V 4 bases, and 0 bases lay outside the gene matches. Per germline, CDR1 LNHNV and CDR2 YYDKDF (reference sequence). The CDR3 covers 14 residues.

V and J are TRBV11-3 and TRBJ2-1, with 9 positions matching TRBD2. CDR3 size: 17 residues. V dropped 0 bases and J dropped 4; count of bases not matched to a gene: 7. Germline V gene sequence: CDR1 SGHNT, CDR2 YENEEA. CDR3 sequence (DNA): TGTGCCAGCAGCTTAGATCTTAGCGGGAGTTCTTACAATGAGCAGTTCTTC. Protein sequence: CASSLDLSGSSYNEQFF.

The chain uses TRBV4-1 and TRBJ1-5; D ambiguous. The germline V gene encodes CDR1 MGHRA and CDR2 YSYEKL. This CDR3 has 16 amino acids. Trimming stripped 0 bases from V and 5 bases from J, with 14 bases between. CDR3 region: CASSQDNGGSYQPQHF. CDR3 in DNA: TGCGCCAGCAGCCAAGATAACGGCGGATCCTATCAGCCCCAGCATTTT.

This CDR3 is CASSRRAGGYNEQFF. The CDR3 DNA reads as TGTGCCAGTTCTAGGCGGGCAGGGGGGTACAATGAGCAGTTCTTC. The rearrangement uses TRBV19 and TRBJ2-1; D possibly corresponds to TRBD1 (7 bases). This CDR3 is 15 amino acids long. Germline V CDR1 and CDR2: LNHDA, SQIVND (reference sequence). V was clipped by 8 bases and J by 4 bases, with 18 bases between them.

V is TRBV29-1 and J is TRBJ1-5; D gene uncertain. V was trimmed by 3 bases and J by 3 bases, leaving 12 bases between them. The CDR3 is made up of 14 amino acids. Per germline, CDR1 SQVTM and CDR2 ANQGSEA. This chain's CDR3 is CSVEISGNNQPQHF. The CDR3 DNA sequence: TGCAGCGTTGAGATATCGGGGAACAATCAGCCCCAGCATTTT.

The chain carries TRBV27 and TRBJ2-3, with 10 bases lining up with TRBD2. The CDR3 spans 16 residues. The trim removed 1 base at V and 3 bases at J, leaving 4 bases unmatched. CDR1 and CDR2 from the germline V gene are MNHEY and SMNVEV (reference sequence). Here the CDR3 reads CASSLFIAGGTDTQYF. CDR3 nucleotide sequence: TGTGCCAGCAGTTTATTCATAGCGGGGGGAACAGATACGCAGTATTTT.

The rearrangement uses TRBV19 and TRBJ2-5; maybe TRBD2 (5 bases). Germline CDR1 and CDR2: LNHDA and SQIVND (reference sequence). Trimming removed 3 bases at V and 5 bases at J, with 16 bases between. The CDR3 runs 15 residues. The CDR3 DNA is TGTGCCAGTAGTATTCACGGAGGTAGGCAGGAGACCCAGTACTTC. It specifies CASSIHGGRQETQYF.

V gene TRBV7-2 combines with J gene TRBJ2-1, with 14 bases lining up with TRBD2. Germline-derived CDR1 and CDR2 are SGHTA and FQGNSA. With 4 bases clipped from V and 0 bases from J, the junction kept 8 bases outside the gene matches. The CDR3 totals 19 residues. CDR3 in DNA: TGTGCCAGCAGCTCGGGACTAGCGGGAGTCCGAAGCTCCTACAATGAGCAGTTCTTC. Its translation: CASSSGLAGVRSSYNEQFF.

The table lists this clone with a count of one. V is TRBV2 and J is TRBJ1-6, with TRBD1 matching over 9 bases. This CDR3 has 17 amino acids. The germline CDR1 and CDR2 sequences are SNHLY and FYNNEI. Trimming took 8 bases from V and 0 from J; bases not matched to a gene: 8. The DNA for the CDR3 is TGTGCCAGCTTTCTGACACAGGGGGCCTCCTATAATTCACCCCTCCACTTT. This encodes CASFLTQGASYNSPLHF.